These 11 T cell receptor beta chains came from one sample sequenced in a study of cytomegalovirus exposure and HLA in healthy donors. This table comes from immunoSEQ multiplex PCR, and its TCRdb copy is limited to in-frame clones, with some not included. The sample includes roughly 80,000 clones, around 90% seen only once; the top ten take approximately 2.2%. The material sequenced was PBMCs. These receptors were collected from a man aged 25 to 40 in good health and CMV-seronegative.

The chain joins TRBV28 to TRBJ2-1; 8 nucleotides match TRBD2. There are 16 residues in the CDR3. Germline assignment: CDR1 MDHEN and CDR2 SYDVKM. The J segment lost 10 bases and the V segment lost 5 bases, leaving 16 bases of the junction unmatched. In DNA, the CDR3 is TGTGCCAGCAGTGTCTTTAGCGGGGAGGGCTTTAGAGAGCAGTTCTTC. Its protein product is CASSVFSGEGFREQFF.

The chain links TRBV19 to TRBJ2-6; D call uncertain. CDR3 size: 15 residues. Germline CDR1 is LNHDA and CDR2 is SQIVND (reference sequence). Trimming cost V 2 bases and J 4 bases, with 9 bases left between them. The CDR3 nucleotides read TGTGCCAGTAGTATACCCCGCGCAGGGGCCAACGTCCTGACTTTC. This gives the protein CASSIPRAGANVLTF.

V is TRBV5-4 and J is TRBJ2-3, with 8 positions matching TRBD2. The CDR3 contains 15 residues. The V and J ends lost 2 bases and 2 bases, in that order; junction bases with no gene match: 4. CDR1 is SGHNT and CDR2 is YYREEE in the germline V gene (reference sequence). Here the CDR3 reads CASSFSGVHTDTQYF. Here the CDR3 DNA reads TGTGCCAGCAGCTTTAGCGGGGTGCACACAGATACGCAGTATTTT. The full variable domain, in which reference TRBV5-4 and TRBJ2-3 provide the parts outside the CDR3, is ETGVTQSPTHLIKTRGQQVTLRCSSQSGHNTVSWYQQALGQGPQFIFQYYREEENGRGNFPPRFSGLQFPNYSSELNVNALELDDSALYLCASSFSGVHTDTQYFGPGTRLTVL.

The V call is TRBV5-1, the J call TRBJ2-7, with 7 nucleotides matching TRBD2. V lost 0 bases to trimming and J lost 6 bases; unmatched junction nucleotides: 6. This CDR3 has 14 amino acids. Per the germline V gene, CDR1 is SGHRS and CDR2 is YFSETQ. The CDR3: CASSLGGGSVEQYF. The DNA of the CDR3 is TGCGCCAGCAGCTTGGGGGGCGGGAGTGTCGAGCAGTACTTC.

The chain couples TRBV9 to TRBJ1-2; 7 nucleotides match TRBD1. In germline, CDR1 is SGDLS, CDR2 YYNGEE. Trimming removed 2 bases from V and 7 bases from J; junction bases left unmatched: 2. The CDR3 sequence is 12 residues long. The CDR3 loop is CASSVNRGGYTF. The CDR3 bases are TGTGCCAGCAGCGTGAACAGGGGTGGCTACACCTTC.

V and J are TRBV27 and TRBJ2-5; 8 positions agree with TRBD1. Germline CDR1 is MNHEY and CDR2 is SMNVEV (reference sequence). The ends lost 1 base at V and 5 bases at J; junction bases unmatched: 3. This CDR3 is built from 14 residues. The CDR3 reads CASSLFRGRETQYF. Written as DNA, the CDR3 is TGTGCCAGCAGTTTATTCAGGGGGCGTGAGACCCAGTACTTC.

CDR3 bases: TGTGCCAGCAGGCAGACTAGCGGGGGCCAAGAGACCCAGTACTTC. Its translation is CASRQTSGGQETQYF. J is TRBJ2-5 and V is TRBV6-5, with 12 bases matching TRBD2. Germline V gene sequence: CDR1 MNHEY, CDR2 SVGAGI. V shed 6 bases and J 1 base; nucleotides not matched to a gene: 3. This CDR3 is 15 amino acids long.

This rearrangement joins TRBV28 to TRBJ2-3; D may be TRBD2 (5 bases). CDR3 length equals 15 residues. Germline assignment: CDR1 MDHEN and CDR2 SYDVKM. Trimming shortened V by 3 bases and J by 6 bases, and 16 bases separated the two germline ends. CDR3 residues: CASSLRASTLDTQYF. The DNA for the CDR3 is TGTGCCAGCAGTTTGAGGGCTTCGACTTTGGATACGCAGTATTTT.

The CDR3 reads CARSSYQHRFGSYEQYF. The CDR3 coding sequence is TGTGCCAGAAGCTCCTACCAACACCGATTCGGGAGCTACGAGCAGTACTTC. The rearrangement joins TRBV5-3 to TRBJ2-7; possible D gene TRBD2, 6 bases. TRBV5-3 is labeled an ORF, and its function is uncertain. The CDR3 has 17 residues. V was cut by 3 bases and J by 3 bases, with 22 bases left in between.

This chain connects TRBV28 to TRBJ2-7, with D unresolved. The CDR3 has 11 amino acids. CDR1 and CDR2 (germline): MDHEN, SYDVKM. Trimming removed 7 bases at V and 2 bases at J, with 6 bases between. The chain's CDR3 is CASTTTYEQYF. The DNA of the CDR3 is TGTGCCAGCACCACAACCTACGAGCAGTACTTC.

The chain recombines TRBV2 with TRBJ1-2; 10 positions match TRBD1. V was clipped by 8 bases and J by 7 bases; unmatched bases: 10. CDR3 size: 14 residues. CDR1 SNHLY and CDR2 FYNNEI come from the germline V gene. The CDR3 DNA reads as TGTGCCAGCCATGACAGGGGGCAACTGGGTGGCTACACCTTC. It codes for CASHDRGQLGGYTF.